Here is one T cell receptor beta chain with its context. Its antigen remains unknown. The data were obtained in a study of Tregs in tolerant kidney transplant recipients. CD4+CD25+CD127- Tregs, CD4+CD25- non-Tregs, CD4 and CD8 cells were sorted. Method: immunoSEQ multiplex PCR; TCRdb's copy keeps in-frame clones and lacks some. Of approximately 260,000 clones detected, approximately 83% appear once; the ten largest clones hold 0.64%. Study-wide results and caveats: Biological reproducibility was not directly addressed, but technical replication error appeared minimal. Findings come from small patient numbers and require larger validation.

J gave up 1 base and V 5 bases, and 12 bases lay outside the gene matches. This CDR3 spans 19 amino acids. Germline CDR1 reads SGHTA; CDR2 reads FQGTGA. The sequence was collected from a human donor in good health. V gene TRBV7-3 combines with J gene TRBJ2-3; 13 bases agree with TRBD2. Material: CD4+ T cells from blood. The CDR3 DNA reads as TGTGCCAGCAGCCGAAACCCTCGACTAGCGGGGGGCCGCACAGATACGCAGTATTTT. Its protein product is CASSRNPRLAGGRTDTQYF.